These 2 T cell receptor beta chains were sequenced from one sample in a study of blood T cells in healthy people across ages. The use of a sample-barcoded 5' primer and a J-beta primer mix characterized a second PCR of roughly 7 to 11 cycles. TCRdb re-analysed the 5' RACE reads in MiXCR, keeping a single row per CDR3 protein. The sample includes more than 700,000 distinct CDR3 sequences, more than 35% of them seen just once. The sample comprised blood. These receptor sequences come from a man older than 75 in good health.

The chain carries TRBV11-2 and TRBJ2-1; D not certain. Germline V CDR1 and CDR2: SGHAT, FQNNGV. Trimming removed 0 bases at V and 11 bases at J, with 11 bases between. The CDR3 contains 13 residues. CDR3 in DNA: TGTGCCAGCAGCTTAGATCAGCTAAACCAGCAGTTCTTC. Translating gives CASSLDQLNQQFF. Based on the CDR3 plus reference TRBV11-2 and TRBJ2-1, the full variable domain is EAGVAQSPRYKIIEKRQSVAFWCNPISGHATLYWYQQILGQGPKLLIQFQNNGVVDDSQLPKDRFSAERLKGVDSTLKIQPAKLEDSAVYLCASSLDQLNQQFFGPGTRLTVL.

V usage is TRBV20-1 and J usage is TRBJ1-2; D uncertain. The germline V and J ends were trimmed by 1 base and 5 bases, with 14 bases remaining between them. This CDR3 has 14 amino acids. Germline lookup yields CDR1 DFQATT and CDR2 SNEGSKA (reference sequence). The CDR3 here is CSARGIGNNYGYTF. CDR3 nucleotides: TGCAGTGCTAGAGGAATAGGGAATAATTATGGCTACACCTTC.